The 24 T cell receptor beta chains in this list originate from one sample, sequenced in a study of shared clonotypes between healthy human individuals. Sequencing used immunoSEQ multiplex PCR; TCRdb keeps in-frame clones, though not all of them. The data show about 2 million clones, 90% to 95% seen once. Input material: naive CD4+ T cells sorted from blood. This sample's subset: CD45RA+ positively selected. These TCRs come from a man aged 18 to 30 in good health.

V and J are TRBV6-5 and TRBJ2-3; TRBD1 aligns across 9 bases. The CDR3 spans 15 residues. Germline V gives CDR1 MNHEY, CDR2 SVGAGI. J lost 4 bases, V lost 4 bases, and 6 bases had no gene match. The CDR3 DNA follows: TGTGCCAGCAGTTCCGGACAGGGGAGCCCAGATACGCAGTATTTT. Residues: CASSSGQGSPDTQYF.

The CDR3 DNA sequence: TGTGCCAGCAGTGAATTTGGGGCCCTCCACTTT. Its protein is CASSEFGALHF. The rearrangement links TRBV25-1 to TRBJ1-6; D not certain. CDR1 is MGHDK, CDR2 SYGVNS, per germline. V shed 1 base and J shed 14 bases, with 6 bases lying between them. CDR3 length: 11 residues.

A note on this clone: The sample carries other DNA sequences with the same CDR3. This sequence joins TRBV18 and TRBJ2-1, with TRBD1 matching over 7 bases. CDR3 size: 14 residues. The germline V gene has CDR1 KGHSH and CDR2 LQKENI. V dropped 3 bases and J dropped 2; count of bases not matched to a gene: 1. The CDR3 DNA reads as TGTGCCAGCTCACCGGGACAGCCCTACAATGAGCAGTTCTTC. It specifies CASSPGQPYNEQFF.

This chain connects TRBV6-5 to TRBJ2-1, with D perhaps assigned TRBD1 or TRBD2 (5 bases each). Trimming pared 5 bases from V and 3 bases from J, leaving 14 bases between. CDR1 MNHEY and CDR2 SVGAGI come from the germline V gene. There are 15 residues in the CDR3. As DNA, the CDR3 is TGTGCCAGCAGTAAAGTAGTGGGGGTCTACAATGAGCAGTTCTTC. Its translation is CASSKVVGVYNEQFF.

V gene TRBV2 combines with J gene TRBJ2-5; 9 bases are shared with TRBD2. The CDR3 has 15 residues. The germline V gene encodes CDR1 SNHLY and CDR2 FYNNEI. V trimming: 6 bases; J trimming: 5 bases; junction bases outside the gene matches: 10. Written as DNA, the CDR3 is TGTGCCAGCAGCGTCGGCGGGAGGGGAGGGGAGACCCAGTACTTC. It codes for CASSVGGRGGETQYF.

The chain uses TRBV4-1 and TRBJ2-7, with 10 bases lining up with TRBD1. This CDR3 contains 17 residues. V trimming: 0 bases; J trimming: 2 bases; junction bases outside the gene matches: 7. Germline loops: CDR1 MGHRA, CDR2 YSYEKL. The CDR3 nucleotides read TGCGCCAGCAGCCAAGAGCCGGGGACAGGGGTCACCTACGAGCAGTACTTC. This encodes CASSQEPGTGVTYEQYF.

This chain links TRBV5-4 with TRBJ1-2, with TRBD1 matching 8 bases. This CDR3 comprises 16 residues. The V segment lost 3 bases and the J segment 4 bases; nucleotides outside the gene matches: 11. Germline CDR1 is SGHNT and CDR2 is YYREEE (reference sequence). The CDR3 DNA reads as TGTGCCAGCAGCTCAGGCGGGACAGGAGACCTCTATGGCTACACCTTC. It yields the protein CASSSGGTGDLYGYTF.

The chain has TRBV4-2 and TRBJ1-1; D is undetermined. CDR3 length equals 13 residues. Germline V gene sequence: CDR1 LGHNA, CDR2 YNFKEQ. Trimming shortened V by 6 bases and J by 6 bases, and 14 bases separated the two germline ends. CDR3 nucleotides: TGTGCCAGCAGTCCCGCTTCCGGCCCTGAAGCTTTCTTT. Amino acid sequence: CASSPASGPEAFF.

V is TRBV19 and J is TRBJ2-1, with D maybe TRBD2 (6 bases). Germline-derived CDR1 and CDR2 are LNHDA and SQIVND (reference sequence). The CDR3 covers 14 residues. V was cut by 7 bases and J by 4 bases, with 14 bases left in between. CDR3 bases: TGTGCCAGTACCTCCGGGACTGGGTACAATGAGCAGTTCTTC. It specifies CASTSGTGYNEQFF.

The CDR3, as DNA: TGCGCCAGCAGCTTGGGCCGGAGAAATGAAAAACTGTTTTTT. Translation: CASSLGRRNEKLFF. The J gene is TRBJ1-4, the V gene TRBV5-1; D gene unclear. V gave up 0 bases and J gave up 5 bases, with 8 bases separating them. CDR1 is SGHRS and CDR2 is YFSETQ in the germline V gene. The CDR3 consists of 14 residues.

V usage is TRBV7-2 and J usage is TRBJ2-7; 10 bases line up with TRBD1. Per germline, CDR1 SGHTA and CDR2 FQGNSA. The V and J ends lost 4 bases and 3 bases, in that order; junction bases with no gene match: 0. The CDR3 spans 13 residues. The CDR3 is CASSWTGGYEQYF. The CDR3 DNA follows: TGTGCCAGCAGCTGGACAGGGGGCTACGAGCAGTACTTC. The full variable domain, in which reference TRBV7-2 and TRBJ2-7 provide the parts outside the CDR3, is GAGVSQSPSNKVTEKGKDVELRCDPISGHTALYWYRQSLGQGLEFLIYFQGNSAPDKSGLPSDRFSAERTGGSVSTLTIQRTQQEDSAVYLCASSWTGGYEQYFGPGTRLTVT.

V and J are TRBV15 and TRBJ1-2; D gene uncertain. There are 15 residues in the CDR3. V was trimmed by 0 bases and J by 7 bases, leaving 15 bases between them. CDR1 and CDR2 (germline): LNHNV, YYDKDF (reference sequence). Written as DNA, the CDR3 is TGTGCCACCAGCAGAGATCTATTCGGGAATCTTGGCTACACCTTC. Protein product: CATSRDLFGNLGYTF. Drawing the rest from reference TRBV15 and TRBJ1-2, the complete variable domain is DAMVIQNPRYQVTQFGKPVTLSCSQTLNHNVMYWYQQKSSQAPKLLFHYYDKDFNNEADTPDNFQSRRPNTSFCFLDIRSPGLGDTAMYLCATSRDLFGNLGYTFGSGTRLTVV.

The chain links TRBV5-6 to TRBJ1-1; no firm D call. CDR3 length: 12 amino acids. Deletions cut 0 bases from V and 10 bases from J, with 10 bases between. Germline V CDR1 and CDR2: SGHDT, YYEEEE. CDR3 region: CASSLESRSAFF. In DNA, the CDR3 is TGTGCCAGCAGCTTGGAATCCCGATCAGCTTTCTTT.

This chain connects TRBV5-1 to TRBJ2-1; tentative D call: TRBD2 (5 bases). The CDR3 is 15 residues long. Trimming stripped 1 base from V and 4 bases from J, with 12 bases between. CDR1 and CDR2 from the germline V gene are SGHRS and YFSETQ. The CDR3 here is CASSLTSVAYNEQFF. The CDR3 DNA reads as TGCGCCAGCAGCTTGACTAGTGTCGCTTACAATGAGCAGTTCTTC.

The chain links TRBV6-5 to TRBJ1-2; D remains unclear. Germline loops: CDR1 MNHEY, CDR2 SVGAGI. With 4 bases removed from V and 1 base from J, the gap between germline ends came to 7 bases. This CDR3 comprises 13 residues. CDR3 sequence: CASSLPDNYGYTF. The DNA of the CDR3 is TGTGCCAGCAGTTTACCGGATAACTATGGCTACACCTTC.

This clone appeared a single time. V usage is TRBV28 and J usage is TRBJ1-5; D is unresolved. CDR1 is MDHEN, CDR2 SYDVKM, per germline. The CDR3 is made up of 15 amino acids. V lost 4 bases and J lost 3, with 13 bases in between. The CDR3 nucleotides are TGTGCCAGCAGTTCAGAAGCGGGATCCAATCAGCCCCAGCATTTT. Protein product: CASSSEAGSNQPQHF.

The chain uses TRBV25-1 and TRBJ2-5; D is uncertain. The CDR3 is made up of 12 amino acids. CDR1 and CDR2 from the germline V gene are MGHDK and SYGVNS. Trimming left V 7 bases short and J 6 bases short, with 12 bases between. CDR3 amino acids: CASTPVIKTQYF. CDR3 in DNA: TGTGCCAGCACCCCAGTAATAAAGACCCAGTACTTC.

The chain uses TRBV11-3 and TRBJ2-2; 8 nucleotides match TRBD2. Looked up from germline, CDR1 is SGHNT and CDR2 is YENEEA. The length of the CDR3 is 12 residues. V gave up 7 bases and J gave up 5 bases; unmatched junction bases: 0. CDR3 sequence reads: CASKRGTGELFF. DNA of the CDR3: TGTGCCAGCAAGCGGGGGACCGGGGAGCTGTTTTTT. The full variable domain, in which reference TRBV11-3 and TRBJ2-2 provide the parts outside the CDR3, is EAGVVQSPRYKIIEKKQPVAFWCNPISGHNTLYWYLQNLGQGPELLIRYENEEAVDDSQLPKDRFSAERLKGVDSTLKIQPAELGDSAVYLCASKRGTGELFFGEGSRLTVL.

This chain uses TRBV10-3 with TRBJ2-1; 10 nucleotides match TRBD2. The V gene end was trimmed by 4 bases and the J gene end by 4 bases; junction bases not matched to a gene: 4. This CDR3 spans 15 amino acids. Germline CDR1 is ENHRY and CDR2 is SYGVKD. As DNA, the CDR3 is TGTGCCATCAGTGCCCAGCGGGAGGGGTACAATGAGCAGTTCTTC. Encoded protein: CAISAQREGYNEQFF.

V usage is TRBV6-1 and J usage is TRBJ2-2, with a weak D call TRBD2 (6 bases). The CDR3 has 14 amino acids. Germline V gene lookup returns CDR1 MNHNS and CDR2 SASEGT. V lost 4 bases and J lost 4, with 10 bases in between. As DNA, the CDR3 is TGTGCCAGCAGTGCCGGGGAGGCCACCGGGGAGCTGTTTTTT. Translated, it gives CASSAGEATGELFF.

The rearrangement uses TRBV5-1 and TRBJ2-5, with TRBD2 matching over 10 bases. Germline trimming cut 1 base from V and 3 bases from J; bases unmatched to any gene: 6. This CDR3 has 16 amino acids. Germline V gene sequence: CDR1 SGHRS, CDR2 YFSETQ. The CDR3 spells CASSLNSGGAKETQYF. For the CDR3, the DNA is TGCGCCAGCAGCTTGAACAGCGGGGGGGCCAAAGAGACCCAGTACTTC.

This chain joins TRBV29-1 and TRBJ1-2, with no clear D. The V end was cut by 1 base, the J end by 13 bases, with 13 bases between. Germline loops: CDR1 SQVTM, CDR2 ANQGSEA. The CDR3 consists of 11 residues. The CDR3 coding sequence is TGCAGCGTTGAAGGACAAATTGAGGGCACCTTC. Protein product: CSVEGQIEGTF.

The rearrangement uses TRBV2 and TRBJ1-6, with 8 bases that match TRBD1. The germline V gene encodes CDR1 SNHLY and CDR2 FYNNEI. J was trimmed by 5 bases and V by 9 bases; bases with no gene match: 9. CDR3 length: 15 residues. The CDR3 DNA sequence: TGTGCCAGTTGCTCAGGACAGGGAGATAATTCACCCCTCCACTTT. Amino acids: CASCSGQGDNSPLHF. The full variable domain, its missing parts supplied by reference TRBV2 and TRBJ1-6, is EPEVTQTPSHQVTQMGQEVILRCVPISNHLYFYWYRQILGQKVEFLVSFYNNEISEKSEIFDDQFSVERPDGSNFTLKIRSTKLEDSAMYFCASCSGQGDNSPLHFGNGTRLTVT.

J is TRBJ1-6 and V is TRBV4-1; D possibly corresponds to TRBD1 (5 bases). Germline V gene data show CDR1 as MGHRA and CDR2 as YSYEKL. This CDR3 contains 15 residues. V lost 0 bases and J 7 bases, leaving 10 bases between the germline ends. CDR3 nucleotide sequence: TGCGCCAGCAGCCAAGATCCAGGGAACAATTCACCCCTCCACTTT. It specifies CASSQDPGNNSPLHF.